The T cell receptor beta chain under discussion was sequenced for a study of T cells in Graves' hyperthyroidism and ophthalmopathy. Study context: The blood sample was taken at first diagnosis, before treatment began. Study observations and caveats: Model-based prediction identified ophthalmopathy a median 6.5 months prior to its onset. Blood samples included most of the expanded thyroid clonotypes exceeding 0.001.

Trimming took 4 bases from V and 4 from J, leaving 15 bases between them. The CDR3 totals 15 residues. Germline lookup yields CDR1 MDHEN and CDR2 SYDVKM. This clonotype was seen repeatedly, ten times or more. Its cognate antigen is unknown. The source material, RNA transcripts, was used to amplify TCR beta CDR3 regions. When the TCR CDR3 underwent first-round RT-PCR, the HTBI primer set was used. One entry per CDR3 protein, called by TCRdb with MiXCR from the multiplex PCR reads. This table holds some 140,000 distinct CDR3 sequences, around 20% found once. Thyroid ultrasound and orbital computed tomography, with clinical symptoms and serum thyroxine and TRAb, informed diagnoses.

Sequenced input: blood. The source of this sequence is a woman aged 45-65 years with Graves' hyperthyroidism that later progressed to Graves' ophthalmopathy. This chain connects TRBV28 to TRBJ2-3; D ambiguous. The CDR3 bases are TGTGCCAGCAGTTCGCCAGGTCTGTCGGCAGATACGCAGTATTTT. It codes for CASSSPGLSADTQYF. Full variable domain (rest looked up from reference TRBV28 and TRBJ2-3): DVKVTQSSRYLVKRTGEKVFLECVQDMDHENMFWYRQDPGLGLRLIYFSYDVKMKEKGDIPEGYSVSREKKERFSLILESASTNQTSMYLCASSSPGLSADTQYFGPGTRLTVL.